This passage covers 7 T cell receptor beta chains from one sample sequenced in a study of cytomegalovirus exposure and HLA in healthy donors. Generated by immunoSEQ multiplex PCR, the TCRdb table keeps only in-frame clones and is missing some. This table holds about 200,000 clones, 80% to 90% found once. What was sequenced was PBMCs. The receptors were sampled from a woman aged 25 to 39 in good health and CMV-seronegative.

The chain recombines TRBV29-1 with TRBJ2-1; 8 bases align to TRBD2. J lost 7 bases, V lost 3 bases, and 17 bases had no gene match. CDR1 and CDR2 from the germline V gene are SQVTM and ANQGSEA. CDR3 length equals 17 residues. The CDR3 region has the DNA TGCAGCGTTGACTCATGGGGGCTAGCGGGCAAGGGAAATGAGCAGTTCTTC. It codes for CSVDSWGLAGKGNEQFF.

This clone was seen a single time. V is TRBV5-1 and J is TRBJ2-1, with 11 bases lining up with TRBD1. This CDR3 is built from 15 residues. Germline CDR1 SGHRS, CDR2 YFSETQ. J lost 7 bases, V lost 0 bases, and 3 bases had no gene match. The CDR3 DNA sequence: TGCGCCAGCAGCTTGGACGGGACAGGGGGTAATGAGCAGTTCTTC. It codes for CASSLDGTGGNEQFF.

V and J are TRBV6-5 and TRBJ2-3; perhaps TRBD1 as D (6 bases). CDR3 size: 15 residues. V lost 2 bases to trimming and J lost 5 bases, with 14 bases between them. Germline assignment: CDR1 MNHEY and CDR2 SVGAGI. The CDR3 reads CASSYTGMAGDTQYF. The CDR3 DNA reads as TGTGCCAGCAGTTACACAGGGATGGCGGGAGATACGCAGTATTTT.

V usage is TRBV2 and J usage is TRBJ1-1; 7 bases are a match to TRBD1. This CDR3 region has 11 residues. The J segment lost 10 bases and the V segment lost 6 bases, leaving 5 bases of the junction unmatched. CDR1 and CDR2 (germline): SNHLY, FYNNEI. CDR3 sequence reads: CASRADRRAFF. The CDR3 nucleotides are TGTGCCAGCAGGGCGGACAGGAGAGCTTTCTTT.

CDR3 protein: CASSLVGVRTEAFF. The CDR3 nucleotides are TGTGCCAGCAGCTTAGTAGGGGTACGGACTGAAGCTTTCTTT. The rearrangement uses TRBV7-2 and TRBJ1-1; D is perhaps TRBD1 (5 bases). The CDR3 consists of 14 residues. V lost 1 base to trimming and J lost 5 bases, with 11 bases between them. Germline CDR1 reads SGHTA; CDR2 reads FQGNSA.

This clone occurred a few times. This chain connects TRBV5-4 to TRBJ1-2; 7 bases fit TRBD1. The CDR3 is made up of 13 amino acids. The J segment lost 8 bases and the V segment lost 5 bases, leaving 9 bases of the junction unmatched. Germline-derived CDR1 and CDR2 are SGHNT and YYREEE (reference sequence). The CDR3: CASRSGDSRGYTF. CDR3 DNA: TGTGCCAGCAGATCGGGGGACAGCCGGGGCTACACCTTC.

J is TRBJ2-2 and V is TRBV9; 8 bases agree with TRBD2. Germline values: CDR1 SGDLS, CDR2 YYNGEE. The ends lost 4 bases at V and 7 bases at J; junction bases unmatched: 18. The CDR3 spans 18 residues. CDR3 DNA sequence: TGTGCCAGCAGCCCCCCGGGGGGGGAAGTGGGAGGCATCGGGGAGCTGTTTTTT. It codes for CASSPPGGEVGGIGELFF.